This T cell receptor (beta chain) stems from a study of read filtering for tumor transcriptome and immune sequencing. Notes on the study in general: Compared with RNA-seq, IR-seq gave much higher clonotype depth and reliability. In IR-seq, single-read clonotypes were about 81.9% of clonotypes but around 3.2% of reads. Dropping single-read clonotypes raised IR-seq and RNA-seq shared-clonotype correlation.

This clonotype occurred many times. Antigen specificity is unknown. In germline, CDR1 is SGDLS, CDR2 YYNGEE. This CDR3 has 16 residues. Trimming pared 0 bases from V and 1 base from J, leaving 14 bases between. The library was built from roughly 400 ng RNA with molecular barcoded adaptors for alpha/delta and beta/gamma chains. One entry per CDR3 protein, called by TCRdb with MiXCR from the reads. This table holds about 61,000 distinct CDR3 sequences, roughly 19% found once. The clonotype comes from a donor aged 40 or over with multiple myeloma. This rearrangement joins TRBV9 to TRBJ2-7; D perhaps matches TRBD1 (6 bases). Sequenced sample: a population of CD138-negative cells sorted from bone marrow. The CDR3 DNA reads TGTGCCAGCAGCGTAGGGATACAGGGAACATCCTACGAGCAGTACTTC. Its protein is CASSVGIQGTSYEQYF.